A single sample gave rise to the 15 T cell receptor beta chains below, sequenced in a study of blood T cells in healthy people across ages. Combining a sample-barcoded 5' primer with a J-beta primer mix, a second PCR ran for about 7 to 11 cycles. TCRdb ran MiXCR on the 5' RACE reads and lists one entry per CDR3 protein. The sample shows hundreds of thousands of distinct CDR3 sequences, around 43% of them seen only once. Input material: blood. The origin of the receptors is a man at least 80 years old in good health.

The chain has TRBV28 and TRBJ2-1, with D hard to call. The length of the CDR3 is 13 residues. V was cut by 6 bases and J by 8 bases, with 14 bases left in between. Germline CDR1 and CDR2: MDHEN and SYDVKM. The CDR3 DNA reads TGTGCCAGCAGCTTCAATAACGTCGATGAGCAGTTCTTC. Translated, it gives CASSFNNVDEQFF.

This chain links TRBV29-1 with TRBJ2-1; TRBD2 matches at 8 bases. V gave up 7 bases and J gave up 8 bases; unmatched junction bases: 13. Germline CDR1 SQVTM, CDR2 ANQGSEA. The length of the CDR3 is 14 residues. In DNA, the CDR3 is TGCAGCGCGCGCCGCCCTAGCGGGCTTGATGAGCAGTTCTTC. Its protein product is CSARRPSGLDEQFF.

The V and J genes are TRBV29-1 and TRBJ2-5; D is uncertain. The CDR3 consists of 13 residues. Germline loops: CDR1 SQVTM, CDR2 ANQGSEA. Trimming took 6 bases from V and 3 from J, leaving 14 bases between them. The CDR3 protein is CSVRDLRKETQYF. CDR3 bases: TGCAGCGTCCGCGACCTACGGAAAGAGACCCAGTACTTC.

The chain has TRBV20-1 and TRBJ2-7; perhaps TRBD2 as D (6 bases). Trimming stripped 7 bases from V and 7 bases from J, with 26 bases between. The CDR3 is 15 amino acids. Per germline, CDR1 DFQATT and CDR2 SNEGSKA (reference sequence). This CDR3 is CSGAGLTYGLNEQYF. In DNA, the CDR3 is TGCAGTGGTGCGGGACTTACATATGGTCTCAATGAGCAGTACTTC.

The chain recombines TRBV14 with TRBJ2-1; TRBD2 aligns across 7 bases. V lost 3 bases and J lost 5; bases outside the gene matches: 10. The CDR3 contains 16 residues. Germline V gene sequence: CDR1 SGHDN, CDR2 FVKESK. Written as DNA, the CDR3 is TGTGCCAGCAGCCACCGACTAGCCACAATTAACAATGAGCAGTTCTTC. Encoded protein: CASSHRLATINNEQFF.

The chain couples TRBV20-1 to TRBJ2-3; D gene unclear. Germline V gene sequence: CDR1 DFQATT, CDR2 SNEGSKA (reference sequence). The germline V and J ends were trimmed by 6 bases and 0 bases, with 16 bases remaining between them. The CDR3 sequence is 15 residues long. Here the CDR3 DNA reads TGCAGTGCCCAGGACCGCATGACTAGCACAGATACGCAGTATTTT. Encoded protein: CSAQDRMTSTDTQYF.

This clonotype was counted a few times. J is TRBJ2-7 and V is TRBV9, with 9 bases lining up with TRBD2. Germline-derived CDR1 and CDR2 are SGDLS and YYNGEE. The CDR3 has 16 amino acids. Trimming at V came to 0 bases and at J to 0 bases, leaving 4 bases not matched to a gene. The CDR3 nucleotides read TGTGCCAGCAGCGTAGGTATTAGCGGGAGCTCCTACGAGCAGTACTTC. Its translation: CASSVGISGSSYEQYF.

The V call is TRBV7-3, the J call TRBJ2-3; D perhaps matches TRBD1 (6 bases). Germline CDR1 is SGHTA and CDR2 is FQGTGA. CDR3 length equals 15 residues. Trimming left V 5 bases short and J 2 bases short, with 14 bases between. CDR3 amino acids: CASSKDRSITDTQYF. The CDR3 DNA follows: TGTGCCAGCAGCAAAGACAGGTCAATCACAGATACGCAGTATTTT.

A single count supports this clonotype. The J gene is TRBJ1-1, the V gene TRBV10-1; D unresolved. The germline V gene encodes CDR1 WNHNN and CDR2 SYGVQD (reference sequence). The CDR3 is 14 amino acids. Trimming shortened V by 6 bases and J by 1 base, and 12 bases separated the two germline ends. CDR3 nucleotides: TGCGCCAGCAGACCTTCATTTGGGAACACTGAAGCTTTCTTT. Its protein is CASRPSFGNTEAFF.

CDR3 loop: CSAAGDRGYNEQFF. CDR3 sequence (DNA): TGCAGTGCGGCCGGGGACAGGGGTTACAATGAGCAGTTCTTC. The V gene is TRBV20-1, the J gene TRBJ2-1; 10 positions agree with TRBD1. CDR1 and CDR2 from the germline V gene are DFQATT and SNEGSKA (reference sequence). The length of the CDR3 is 14 residues. V lost 6 bases and J lost 4; bases outside the gene matches: 6.

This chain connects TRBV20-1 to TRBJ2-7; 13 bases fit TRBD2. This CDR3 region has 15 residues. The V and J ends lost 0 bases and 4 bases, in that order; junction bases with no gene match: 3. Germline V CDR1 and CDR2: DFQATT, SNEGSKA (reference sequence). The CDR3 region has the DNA TGCAGTGCTAGAGAAGGGACTAGCGGGGCTTACGAGCAGTACTTC. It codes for CSAREGTSGAYEQYF.

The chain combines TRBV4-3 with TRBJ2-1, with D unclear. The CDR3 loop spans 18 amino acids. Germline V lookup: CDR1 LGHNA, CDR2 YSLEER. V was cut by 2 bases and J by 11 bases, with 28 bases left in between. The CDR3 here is CASSQLIRGDVEVYKQFF. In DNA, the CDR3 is TGCGCCAGCAGCCAATTAATTAGAGGTGATGTAGAGGTATATAAGCAGTTCTTC.

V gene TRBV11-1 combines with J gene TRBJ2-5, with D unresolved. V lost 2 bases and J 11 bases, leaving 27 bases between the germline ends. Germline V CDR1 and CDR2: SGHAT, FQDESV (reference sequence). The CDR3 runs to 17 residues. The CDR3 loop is CASSLMQATLKNNEQYF. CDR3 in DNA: TGTGCCAGCAGCTTAATGCAAGCTACCTTGAAAAACAATGAGCAGTACTTC.

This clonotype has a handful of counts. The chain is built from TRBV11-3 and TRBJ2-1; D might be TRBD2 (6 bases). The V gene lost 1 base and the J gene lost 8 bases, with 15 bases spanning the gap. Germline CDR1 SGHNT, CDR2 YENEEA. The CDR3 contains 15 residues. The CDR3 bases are TGTGCCAGCAGCTTAGGGGTGCGTAGGAGGGATGAGCAGTTCTTC. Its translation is CASSLGVRRRDEQFF.

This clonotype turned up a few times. The CDR3 DNA sequence: TGTGCCAGCAGCTTAGCTCGAACAGGGGGCAACACTGAAGCTTTCTTT. Its protein product is CASSLARTGGNTEAFF. This chain joins TRBV7-2 and TRBJ1-1; TRBD1 matches 9 bases. CDR3 length equals 16 residues. Germline assignment: CDR1 SGHTA and CDR2 FQGNSA. Trimming at V came to 0 bases and at J to 2 bases, leaving 4 bases not matched to a gene.